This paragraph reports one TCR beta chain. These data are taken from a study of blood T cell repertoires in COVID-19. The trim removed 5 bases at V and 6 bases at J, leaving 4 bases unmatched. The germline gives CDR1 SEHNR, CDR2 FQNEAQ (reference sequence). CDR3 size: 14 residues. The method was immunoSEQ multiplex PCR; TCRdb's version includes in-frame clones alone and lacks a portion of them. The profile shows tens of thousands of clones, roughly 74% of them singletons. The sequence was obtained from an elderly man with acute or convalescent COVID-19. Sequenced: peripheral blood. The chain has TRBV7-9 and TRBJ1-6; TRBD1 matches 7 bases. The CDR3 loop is CASSLTGANSPLHF. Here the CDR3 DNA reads TGTGCCAGCAGCCTTACAGGGGCTAATTCACCCCTCCACTTT.